This T cell receptor beta chain is from a study of PD-1 blockade in mismatch repair-deficient tumors. Repertoires were generated with immunoSEQ multiplex PCR, while TCRdb's copy carries only in-frame clones and drops some. Of some 130,000 clones listed, almost 90% are singletons. All patients were mismatch repair deficient, assessed by either PCR or immunohistochemistry. The germline gives CDR1 KGHSY, CDR2 FQNENV. This CDR3 has 18 amino acids. V lost 2 bases and J lost 4, with 18 bases in between. Sequenced here: peripheral blood, sampled 70 to 73 weeks after starting pembrolizumab. The receptor's source is an adult with mismatch repair-deficient cancer. This chain uses TRBV16 with TRBJ2-6, with TRBD1 as a possible D gene (5 bases). The CDR3, as DNA: TGTGCCAGCAGCCAAGAGGCAGGGCCCCTGACAGGGGCCAACGTCCTGACTTTC. It encodes CASSQEAGPLTGANVLTF.